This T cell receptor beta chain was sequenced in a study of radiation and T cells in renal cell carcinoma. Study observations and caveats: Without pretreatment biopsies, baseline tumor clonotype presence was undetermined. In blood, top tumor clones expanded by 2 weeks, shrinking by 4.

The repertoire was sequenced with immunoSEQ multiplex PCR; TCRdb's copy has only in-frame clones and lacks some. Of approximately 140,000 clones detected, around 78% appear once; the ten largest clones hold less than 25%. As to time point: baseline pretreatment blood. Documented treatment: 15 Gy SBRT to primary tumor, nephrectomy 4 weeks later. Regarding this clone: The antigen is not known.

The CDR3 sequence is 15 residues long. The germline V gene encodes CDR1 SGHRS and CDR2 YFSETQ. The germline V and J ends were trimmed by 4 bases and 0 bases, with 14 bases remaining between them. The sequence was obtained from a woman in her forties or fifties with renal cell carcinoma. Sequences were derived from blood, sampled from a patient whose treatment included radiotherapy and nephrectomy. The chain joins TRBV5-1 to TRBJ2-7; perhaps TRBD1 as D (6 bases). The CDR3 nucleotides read TGCGCCAGCAGCGCATCCGGGACACTCTCCTACGAGCAGTACTTC. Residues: CASSASGTLSYEQYF.